Sequencing of this T cell receptor (beta chain) was carried out in a study of blood T cell repertoires in COVID-19. This CDR3 comprises 15 residues. Germline lookup yields CDR1 MDHEN and CDR2 SYDVKM. V was clipped by 7 bases and J by 8 bases; unmatched bases: 7. The table came from immunoSEQ multiplex PCR; TCRdb's copy has only in-frame clones and leaves some out. The repertoire holds around 260,000 clones, with approximately 90% as singletons. The sample consisted of peripheral blood. The chain couples TRBV28 to TRBJ2-1; 14 positions agree with TRBD2. The sequence derives from a man in his thirties or forties with acute or convalescent COVID-19. CDR3 region: CASIPGTSGRHEQFF. In DNA, the CDR3 is TGTGCCAGCATCCCCGGGACTAGCGGGAGACATGAGCAGTTCTTC.